Shown below are 9 T cell receptor beta chains from a single sample sequenced in a study of radiotherapy plus CTLA-4 blockade in lung cancer. TCRdb's table, derived via immunoSEQ multiplex PCR, lists solely in-frame clones and lacks some. The data show 75,000 to 100,000 clones, around 83% seen once. The sequencing used peripheral blood, collected from a patient treated with radiotherapy plus ipilimumab. These receptors all come from a human donor with non-small cell lung cancer who had a partial response to radiotherapy plus ipilimumab.

This clone was seen more than once but under ten times. The rearrangement uses TRBV9 and TRBJ1-3; D is undetermined. CDR1 and CDR2 from the germline V gene are SGDLS and YYNGEE. CDR3 length: 13 residues. V lost 4 bases and J lost 0, with 5 bases in between. CDR3 DNA: TGTGCCAGCAGCCCCTTCTCTGGAAACACCATATATTTT. It encodes CASSPFSGNTIYF.

The rearrangement links TRBV6-6 to TRBJ2-7; the D gene is possibly TRBD2 (6 bases). The CDR3 totals 13 residues. CDR1 and CDR2 (germline): MNHNY, SVGAGI (reference sequence). The ends were cut back, 6 bases at V and 12 bases at J, with 21 bases in the middle. Here the CDR3 reads CASSRRIRDSAYF. The CDR3 DNA reads as TGTGCCAGCAGCCGACGGATTCGGGACTCGGCGTACTTC.

V is TRBV7-8 and J is TRBJ2-7; maybe TRBD1 (6 bases). CDR1 is SGHVS, CDR2 FQNEAQ, per germline. The CDR3 has 14 amino acids. V lost 5 bases and J lost 3, with 14 bases in between. CDR3 protein: CASSKEQGHYEQYF. DNA of the CDR3: TGTGCCAGCAGCAAAGAACAGGGTCACTACGAGCAGTACTTC.

The chain is built from TRBV9 and TRBJ2-2, with D possibly matching TRBD1 (6 bases). V lost 0 bases, J lost 2 bases, and 8 bases lay in between. CDR3 length: 15 residues. Germline V CDR1 and CDR2: SGDLS, YYNGEE. The CDR3 is CASSVVGQNTGELFF. The CDR3 nucleotides are TGTGCCAGCAGCGTAGTGGGACAAAACACCGGGGAGCTGTTTTTT.

A few counts support this clone. V gene TRBV6-1 combines with J gene TRBJ2-7; D gene uncertain. Germline-derived CDR1 and CDR2 are MNHNS and SASEGT. V was shortened by 7 bases and J by 3 bases, with 13 bases between the two germline ends. The CDR3 has 13 amino acids. Written as DNA, the CDR3 is TGTGCCAGCACTCCTGCGCGGTTCTACGAGCAGTACTTC. This codes for CASTPARFYEQYF.

This sequence joins TRBV5-4 and TRBJ2-2; TRBD2 matches 9 bases. The CDR3 has 16 residues. The germline V gene has CDR1 SGHNT and CDR2 YYREEE (reference sequence). The V gene end was trimmed by 9 bases and the J gene end by 1 base; junction bases not matched to a gene: 10. The CDR3 bases are TGTGCCACCTACCATGGGACTAGCAGGAACACCGGGGAGCTGTTTTTT. Residues: CATYHGTSRNTGELFF. Together with reference TRBV5-4 and TRBJ2-2, the CDR3 gives the full variable domain: ETGVTQSPTHLIKTRGQQVTLRCSSQSGHNTVSWYQQALGQGPQFIFQYYREEENGRGNFPPRFSGLQFPNYSSELNVNALELDDSALYLCATYHGTSRNTGELFFGEGSRLTVL.

V is TRBV28 and J is TRBJ1-1; 7 bases fit TRBD1. Germline CDR1 MDHEN, CDR2 SYDVKM. V lost 6 bases, J lost 1 base, and 8 bases stayed unmatched. The CDR3 consists of 15 residues. The CDR3 loop is CASSPVGTANTEAFF. DNA of the CDR3: TGTGCCAGCAGCCCCGTTGGGACAGCGAACACTGAAGCTTTCTTT.

The DNA for the CDR3 is TGTGCCAGCTCACGACAGGGCTACGAGCAGTACTTC. Protein: CASSRQGYEQYF. The chain links TRBV18 to TRBJ2-7, with TRBD1 matching 7 bases. Germline V gene data show CDR1 as KGHSH and CDR2 as LQKENI. J was trimmed by 3 bases and V by 4 bases; bases with no gene match: 0. The CDR3 loop spans 12 amino acids.

The V gene is TRBV5-1, the J gene TRBJ2-1; 7 bases align to TRBD2. The CDR3 length is 16 residues. Trimming took 3 bases from V and 4 from J; bases not matched to a gene: 10. CDR1 and CDR2 from the germline V gene are SGHRS and YFSETQ. The CDR3 spells CASSSLIAGGYNEQFF. The DNA of the CDR3 is TGCGCCAGCAGCTCCCTGATTGCCGGGGGGTACAATGAGCAGTTCTTC.